A selection of T cell receptor beta chains follows, all from one sample in a study of T-cell memory formation after mild COVID-19. TCRdb re-called the 5' RACE reads with MiXCR, one entry per CDR3 protein. This sample carries 400,000 or so distinct CDR3 sequences, 20% of them seen once, and the ten largest clones take around 8%. The sample was PBMCs or a T cell subset sorted from them (not recorded which). These receptor sequences come from an adult woman who had mild COVID-19 (a few samples of this study predate the infection). Cell type and time point are not known. CDR3s include the opening cysteine and the closing phenylalanine or tryptophan. Fields, in order: D gene, V gene, clone size, J gene, CDR3 protein, CDR3 DNA. D genes are given only for firm matches. The size of a clone is reported for some rows only, either as once, few or many, or as a class for expanded clones.

d_call: NA
v_call: TRBV20-1
clone_size: few
j_call: TRBJ2-1
cdr3_aa: CSASRGNNEQFF
cdr3_nt: TGCAGTGCTAGTCGTGGAAACAATGAGCAGTTCTTC

d_call: NA
v_call: TRBV7-3
clone_size: few
j_call: TRBJ2-1
cdr3_aa: CASSSNGNNEQFF
cdr3_nt: TGTGCCAGCAGCTCGAATGGCAACAATGAGCAGTTCTTC

d_call: TRBD1
v_call: TRBV12-3/TRBV12-4
clone_size: many
j_call: TRBJ2-3
cdr3_aa: CASSGQGAPVDTQYF
cdr3_nt: TGTGCCAGCAGTGGACAGGGGGCGCCTGTAGATACGCAGTATTTT

d_call: TRBD1
v_call: TRBV7-6
clone_size: few
j_call: TRBJ2-1
cdr3_aa: CASSIGTGGGYNEQFF
cdr3_nt: TGTGCCAGCAGCATAGGGACAGGGGGCGGCTACAATGAGCAGTTCTTC

d_call: NA
v_call: TRBV12-3/TRBV12-4
clone_size: few
j_call: TRBJ2-4
cdr3_aa: CASSPGDWAKNIQYF
cdr3_nt: TGTGCCAGCAGTCCCGGAGATTGGGCCAAAAACATTCAGTACTTC

d_call: NA
v_call: TRBV12-3/TRBV12-4
clone_size: few
j_call: TRBJ2-7
cdr3_aa: CASSYGDGEQYF
cdr3_nt: TGTGCCAGCAGTTACGGCGACGGCGAGCAGTACTTC

d_call: NA
v_call: TRBV20-1
clone_size: NA
j_call: TRBJ1-2
cdr3_aa: CSARVGPGEGYTF
cdr3_nt: TGCAGTGCTAGAGTTGGGCCAGGGGAAGGCTACACCTTC

d_call: TRBD2
v_call: TRBV11-2
clone_size: once
j_call: TRBJ2-3
cdr3_aa: CASSKDGLAGVFWTDTQYF
cdr3_nt: TGTGCCAGCAGCAAGGATGGACTAGCGGGAGTGTTTTGGACAGATACGCAGTATTTT

d_call: NA
v_call: TRBV10-3
clone_size: few
j_call: TRBJ2-6
cdr3_aa: CAISERVYGANVLTF
cdr3_nt: TGTGCCATCAGTGAGCGGGTATACGGGGCCAACGTCCTGACTTTC

d_call: TRBD1
v_call: TRBV6-2/TRBV6-3
clone_size: NA
j_call: TRBJ1-5
cdr3_aa: CASSFDRGPQHF
cdr3_nt: TGTGCCAGCAGTTTCGACAGGGGGCCCCAGCATTTT

d_call: NA
v_call: TRBV2
clone_size: few
j_call: TRBJ2-1
cdr3_aa: CASSVLWGQFF
cdr3_nt: TGTGCCAGCAGTGTCCTCTGGGGGCAGTTCTTC

d_call: NA
v_call: TRBV9
clone_size: NA
j_call: TRBJ1-2
cdr3_aa: CASSVTAGSDGYTF
cdr3_nt: TGTGCCAGCAGCGTAACTGCCGGGTCCGATGGCTACACCTTC

d_call: NA
v_call: TRBV9
clone_size: NA
j_call: TRBJ1-4
cdr3_aa: CASSASPGSAREKLFF
cdr3_nt: TGTGCCAGCAGCGCGAGTCCCGGGTCAGCCCGGGAAAAACTGTTTTTT

d_call: TRBD2
v_call: TRBV7-8
clone_size: NA
j_call: TRBJ2-3
cdr3_aa: CASSQDAKRGSTDTQYF
cdr3_nt: TGTGCCAGCAGCCAGGACGCTAAGCGGGGTAGCACAGATACGCAGTATTTT

d_call: TRBD1
v_call: TRBV25-1
clone_size: once
j_call: TRBJ1-2
cdr3_aa: CTSSEETGGSYGYTF
cdr3_nt: TGTACCAGCAGTGAAGAGACAGGGGGCAGCTATGGCTACACCTTC

d_call: NA
v_call: TRBV12-3/TRBV12-4
clone_size: NA
j_call: TRBJ1-4
cdr3_aa: CASRLTGITNEKLFF
cdr3_nt: TGTGCCAGCAGACTAACAGGGATTACTAATGAAAAACTGTTTTTT

d_call: NA
v_call: TRBV18
clone_size: NA
j_call: TRBJ2-5
cdr3_aa: CASSPETAYSRETQYF
cdr3_nt: TGTGCCAGCTCACCGGAGACAGCGTACTCACGGGAGACCCAGTACTTC

d_call: NA
v_call: TRBV12-3/TRBV12-4
clone_size: few
j_call: TRBJ1-1
cdr3_aa: CASSRWLGLNTEAFF
cdr3_nt: TGTGCCAGCAGCCGTTGGTTAGGATTGAACACTGAAGCTTTCTTT

d_call: TRBD2
v_call: TRBV12-3/TRBV12-4
clone_size: few
j_call: TRBJ2-5
cdr3_aa: CASSSTSGPQETQYF
cdr3_nt: TGTGCCAGCAGTTCGACTAGCGGACCCCAAGAGACCCAGTACTTC

d_call: NA
v_call: TRBV29-1
clone_size: few
j_call: TRBJ2-3
cdr3_aa: CSVDGNTDTQYF
cdr3_nt: TGCAGCGTTGACGGGAACACAGATACGCAGTATTTT

d_call: TRBD1
v_call: TRBV7-9
clone_size: NA
j_call: TRBJ1-2
cdr3_aa: CASSLSQGPGYGYTF
cdr3_nt: TGTGCCAGCAGCCTATCACAGGGGCCGGGCTATGGCTACACCTTC

d_call: TRBD1
v_call: TRBV29-1
clone_size: NA
j_call: TRBJ1-2
cdr3_aa: CSVAGTGTGGYGYTF
cdr3_nt: TGCAGCGTGGCCGGGACAGGGACAGGCGGCTATGGCTACACCTTC

d_call: NA
v_call: TRBV19
clone_size: NA
j_call: TRBJ2-5
cdr3_aa: CASSVLSGRAQYF
cdr3_nt: TGTGCCAGTAGTGTTCTCTCGGGTCGGGCCCAGTACTTC

d_call: NA
v_call: TRBV5-1
clone_size: few
j_call: TRBJ1-4
cdr3_aa: CASSLGAVNEKLFF
cdr3_nt: TGCGCCAGCAGTCTCGGCGCGGTGAATGAAAAACTGTTTTTT

d_call: TRBD1
v_call: TRBV29-1
clone_size: few
j_call: TRBJ2-7
cdr3_aa: CSVRQGRQEQYF
cdr3_nt: TGCAGCGTTCGACAGGGTAGACAGGAGCAGTACTTC

d_call: TRBD1
v_call: TRBV7-2
clone_size: NA
j_call: TRBJ2-5
cdr3_aa: CASSRDSRLQETQYF
cdr3_nt: TGTGCCAGCAGTAGGGACAGCAGATTACAAGAGACCCAGTACTTC

d_call: TRBD2
v_call: TRBV7-2
clone_size: few
j_call: TRBJ2-3
cdr3_aa: CASSFTSGRSTDTQYF
cdr3_nt: TGTGCCAGCAGCTTCACTAGCGGGAGGAGCACAGATACGCAGTATTTT

d_call: TRBD1
v_call: TRBV29-1
clone_size: NA
j_call: TRBJ2-2
cdr3_aa: CSVSTGERTGELFF
cdr3_nt: TGCAGCGTCTCGACAGGGGAGAGGACCGGGGAGCTGTTTTTT

d_call: NA
v_call: TRBV12-3/TRBV12-4
clone_size: NA
j_call: TRBJ2-2
cdr3_aa: CASSLGASVGTGELFF
cdr3_nt: TGTGCCAGCAGTTTAGGGGCAAGCGTGGGGACCGGGGAGCTGTTTTTT

d_call: TRBD1
v_call: TRBV7-6
clone_size: NA
j_call: TRBJ2-1
cdr3_aa: CASSFGTGSGNEQFF
cdr3_nt: TGTGCCAGCAGCTTCGGGACAGGGTCGGGGAATGAGCAGTTCTTC

d_call: TRBD1
v_call: TRBV5-1
clone_size: NA
j_call: TRBJ2-7
cdr3_aa: CASSQDRGHDEQYF
cdr3_nt: TGCGCCAGCAGCCAGGACAGGGGGCATGACGAGCAGTACTTC

d_call: NA
v_call: TRBV20-1
clone_size: few
j_call: TRBJ2-5
cdr3_aa: CSARGGEPRQETQYF
cdr3_nt: TGCAGTGCTAGAGGGGGGGAACCTCGCCAAGAGACCCAGTACTTC

d_call: TRBD1
v_call: TRBV20-1
clone_size: few
j_call: TRBJ2-7
cdr3_aa: CSATTGGWEQYF
cdr3_nt: TGCAGTGCTACTACAGGGGGCTGGGAGCAGTACTTC

d_call: TRBD2
v_call: TRBV20-1
clone_size: many
j_call: TRBJ2-2
cdr3_aa: CSARDRSGRAHGELFF
cdr3_nt: TGCAGTGCTAGAGATCGGAGCGGGAGGGCCCACGGGGAGCTGTTTTTT

d_call: TRBD1
v_call: TRBV5-1
clone_size: NA
j_call: TRBJ1-1
cdr3_aa: CASSIGQGGGTESFF
cdr3_nt: TGCGCCAGCAGCATAGGACAGGGCGGTGGCACTGAATCTTTCTTT

d_call: NA
v_call: TRBV2
clone_size: NA
j_call: TRBJ2-5
cdr3_aa: CASSEPGPRETQYF
cdr3_nt: TGTGCCAGCAGCGAACCGGGACCACGGGAGACCCAGTACTTC

d_call: NA
v_call: TRBV7-2
clone_size: NA
j_call: TRBJ2-1
cdr3_aa: CASSSVLGGNNEQFF
cdr3_nt: TGTGCCAGCAGCTCCGTATTAGGGGGGAACAATGAGCAGTTCTTC

d_call: NA
v_call: TRBV7-9
clone_size: NA
j_call: TRBJ1-3
cdr3_aa: CASSPVWASISGNTIYF
cdr3_nt: TGTGCCAGCAGCCCAGTATGGGCTTCGATCTCTGGAAACACCATATATTTT

d_call: TRBD2
v_call: TRBV6-5
clone_size: NA
j_call: TRBJ2-1
cdr3_aa: CASTQGTSSNEQFF
cdr3_nt: TGTGCCAGCACCCAGGGGACTAGCTCAAATGAGCAGTTCTTC

d_call: TRBD1
v_call: TRBV24-1
clone_size: NA
j_call: TRBJ2-5
cdr3_aa: CATSDPPGTDSYQETQYF
cdr3_nt: TGTGCCACCAGTGATCCACCGGGGACAGACTCGTACCAAGAGACCCAGTACTTC

d_call: TRBD2
v_call: TRBV11-2
clone_size: few
j_call: TRBJ2-5
cdr3_aa: CASSQGRLASGTRGTQYF
cdr3_nt: TGTGCCAGCAGCCAAGGGAGGTTGGCTAGCGGGACAAGAGGGACCCAGTACTTC

d_call: TRBD1
v_call: TRBV10-3
clone_size: few
j_call: TRBJ2-4
cdr3_aa: CAISEDPLDRGQAKNIQYF
cdr3_nt: TGTGCCATCAGTGAGGATCCTCTGGACAGGGGGCAAGCCAAAAACATTCAGTACTTC

d_call: NA
v_call: TRBV12-3/TRBV12-4
clone_size: few
j_call: TRBJ1-1
cdr3_aa: CASSFGGTSGMNTEAFF
cdr3_nt: TGTGCCAGCAGTTTTGGGGGGACGAGCGGTATGAACACTGAAGCTTTCTTT

d_call: NA
v_call: TRBV4-2
clone_size: NA
j_call: TRBJ2-1
cdr3_aa: CASSQDELAPVNEQFF
cdr3_nt: TGTGCCAGCAGCCAAGATGAGCTAGCCCCCGTCAATGAGCAGTTCTTC

d_call: TRBD2
v_call: TRBV5-1
clone_size: NA
j_call: TRBJ2-7
cdr3_aa: CASSPTSGTGKEQYF
cdr3_nt: TGCGCCAGCAGCCCGACTAGCGGGACAGGGAAGGAGCAGTACTTC

d_call: TRBD2
v_call: TRBV9
clone_size: NA
j_call: TRBJ2-6
cdr3_aa: CASSVATGGAVLPSGANVLTF
cdr3_nt: TGTGCCAGCAGCGTAGCTACGGGGGGGGCAGTTTTACCCTCTGGGGCCAACGTCCTGACTTTC

d_call: NA
v_call: TRBV15
clone_size: NA
j_call: TRBJ2-3
cdr3_aa: CATSREKARTDTQYF
cdr3_nt: TGTGCCACCAGCAGAGAAAAGGCCAGAACAGATACGCAGTATTTT

d_call: NA
v_call: TRBV12-3/TRBV12-4
clone_size: NA
j_call: TRBJ2-7
cdr3_aa: CASSYEGGTGRYEQYF
cdr3_nt: TGTGCCAGCAGTTATGAGGGTGGAACAGGGCGGTACGAGCAGTACTTC

d_call: TRBD1
v_call: TRBV7-3
clone_size: NA
j_call: TRBJ2-2
cdr3_aa: CATSPEDRLEAGELFF
cdr3_nt: TGTGCCACCTCCCCCGAGGACAGGCTTGAGGCCGGGGAGCTGTTTTTT

d_call: TRBD1
v_call: TRBV27
clone_size: NA
j_call: TRBJ2-1
cdr3_aa: CASSSASGQSYNEQFF
cdr3_nt: TGTGCCAGCAGTTCAGCCTCGGGACAGAGCTACAATGAGCAGTTCTTC

d_call: NA
v_call: TRBV5-1
clone_size: NA
j_call: TRBJ2-5
cdr3_aa: CASSLGPGTTQETQYF
cdr3_nt: TGCGCCAGCAGCTTGGGACCCGGGACGACACAAGAGACCCAGTACTTC

d_call: NA
v_call: TRBV7-8
clone_size: NA
j_call: TRBJ1-5
cdr3_aa: CASSSPGQEPQHF
cdr3_nt: TGTGCCAGCAGCTCCCCAGGGCAAGAGCCCCAGCATTTT

d_call: NA
v_call: TRBV7-2
clone_size: NA
j_call: TRBJ2-3
cdr3_aa: CASSPSPAHQDTQYF
cdr3_nt: TGTGCCAGCAGCCCCTCTCCGGCCCACCAGGATACGCAGTATTTT

d_call: TRBD1
v_call: TRBV27
clone_size: NA
j_call: TRBJ2-1
cdr3_aa: CASSLHRGPTYNEQFF
cdr3_nt: TGTGCCAGCAGTTTACACAGGGGCCCCACCTACAATGAGCAGTTCTTC

d_call: NA
v_call: TRBV7-9
clone_size: NA
j_call: TRBJ2-2
cdr3_aa: CASRPTTGELFF
cdr3_nt: TGTGCCAGCAGGCCGACGACCGGGGAGCTGTTTTTT